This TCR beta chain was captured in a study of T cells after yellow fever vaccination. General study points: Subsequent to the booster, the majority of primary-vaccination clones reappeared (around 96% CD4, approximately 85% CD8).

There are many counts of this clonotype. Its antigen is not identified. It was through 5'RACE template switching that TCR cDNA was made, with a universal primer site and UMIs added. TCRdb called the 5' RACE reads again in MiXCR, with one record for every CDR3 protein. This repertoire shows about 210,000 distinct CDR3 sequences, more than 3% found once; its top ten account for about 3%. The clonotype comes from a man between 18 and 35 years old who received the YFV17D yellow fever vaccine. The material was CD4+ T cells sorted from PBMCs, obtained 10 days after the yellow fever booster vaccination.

Here the CDR3 DNA reads TGTGCCACCAGTGACGACAATGAGCAGTTCTTC. Protein: CATSDDNEQFF. The V and J genes are TRBV24-1 and TRBJ2-1; D is uncertain. Trimming took 4 bases from V and 5 from J, leaving 2 bases between them. The CDR3 sequence is 11 residues long. The germline gives CDR1 KGHDR, CDR2 SFDVKD.